This TCR beta chain appears in the sequencing data of a study of PD-L1 blockade in urothelial cancer. Across the whole study: Tumors had a median of around 1,500 T cells.

The repertoire was sequenced with immunoSEQ multiplex PCR; TCRdb's copy has only in-frame clones and lacks some. The data contain around 40,000 clones, around 34% of them seen just once; the ten biggest clones take up 8.5% to 10%. General observations from the study: Patients who had durable benefit saw their tumor-associated blood clones expand more at 3 weeks.

With respect to this clone: Its antigen remains unidentified.

The specimen comprised tumor tissue, sampled before atezolizumab (anti-PD-L1) treatment. The clonotype originates from a man aged 55 to 70 with urothelial cancer.

This CDR3 is CASSRGLSGYGYTF. The CDR3, as DNA: TGTGCCAGCAGCCGGGGTTTATCGGGCTATGGCTACACCTTC. J is TRBJ1-2 and V is TRBV6-8; D is uncertain. Germline V CDR1 and CDR2: MNHGY, SAAAGT. V lost 6 bases, J lost 4 bases, and 15 bases lay in between. The CDR3 spans 14 residues.